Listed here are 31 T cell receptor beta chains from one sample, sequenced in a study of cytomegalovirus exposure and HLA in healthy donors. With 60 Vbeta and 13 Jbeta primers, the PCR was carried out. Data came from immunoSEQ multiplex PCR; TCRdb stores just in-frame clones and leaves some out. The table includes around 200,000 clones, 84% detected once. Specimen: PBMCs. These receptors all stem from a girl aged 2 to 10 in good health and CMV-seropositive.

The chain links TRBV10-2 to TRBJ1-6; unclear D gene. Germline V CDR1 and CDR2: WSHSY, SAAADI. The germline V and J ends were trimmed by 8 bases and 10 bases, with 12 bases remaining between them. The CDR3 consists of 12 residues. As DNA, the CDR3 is TGCGCCAGCTGTAGTCCGGGGTCACCCCTCCACTTT. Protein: CASCSPGSPLHF.

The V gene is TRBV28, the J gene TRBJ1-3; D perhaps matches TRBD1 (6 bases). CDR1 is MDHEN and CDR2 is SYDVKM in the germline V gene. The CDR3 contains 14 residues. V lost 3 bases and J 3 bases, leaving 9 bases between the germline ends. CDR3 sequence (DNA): TGTGCCAGCAGTTTCAGGGGCCTTGGAAACACCATATATTTT. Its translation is CASSFRGLGNTIYF.

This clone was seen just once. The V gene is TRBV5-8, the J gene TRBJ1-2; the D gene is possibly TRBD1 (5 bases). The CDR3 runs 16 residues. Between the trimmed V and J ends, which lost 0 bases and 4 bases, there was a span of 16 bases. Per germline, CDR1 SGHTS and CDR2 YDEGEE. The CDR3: CASSLASGQFGYGYTF. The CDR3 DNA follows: TGTGCCAGCAGCTTGGCTTCAGGGCAGTTCGGCTATGGCTACACCTTC.

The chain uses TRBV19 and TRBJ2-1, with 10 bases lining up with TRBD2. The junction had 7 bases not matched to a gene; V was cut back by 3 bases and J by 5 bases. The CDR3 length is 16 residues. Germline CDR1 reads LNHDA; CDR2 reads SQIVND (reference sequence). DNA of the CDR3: TGTGCCAGTAGTATGAAAGCGGGGGGGCCTCACAATGAGCAGTTCTTC. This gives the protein CASSMKAGGPHNEQFF.

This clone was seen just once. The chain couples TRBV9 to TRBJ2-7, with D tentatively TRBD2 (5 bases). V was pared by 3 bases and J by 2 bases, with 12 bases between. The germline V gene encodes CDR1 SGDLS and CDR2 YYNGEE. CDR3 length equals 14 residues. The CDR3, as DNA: TGTGCCAGCAGCGGAAGGAGCGGACCCTACGAGCAGTACTTC. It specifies CASSGRSGPYEQYF.

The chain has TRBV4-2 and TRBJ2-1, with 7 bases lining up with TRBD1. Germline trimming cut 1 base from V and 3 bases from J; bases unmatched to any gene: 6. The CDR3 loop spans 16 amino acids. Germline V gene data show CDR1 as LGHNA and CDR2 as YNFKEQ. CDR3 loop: CASSQGTGNYYNEQFF. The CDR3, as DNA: TGTGCCAGCAGCCAAGGGACAGGCAACTACTACAATGAGCAGTTCTTC.

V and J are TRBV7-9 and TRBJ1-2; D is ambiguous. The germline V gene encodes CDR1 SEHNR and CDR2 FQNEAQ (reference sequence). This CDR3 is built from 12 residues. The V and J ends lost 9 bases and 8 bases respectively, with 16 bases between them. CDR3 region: CASSGGESGYTF. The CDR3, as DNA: TGTGCCAGTTCCGGCGGGGAGAGCGGCTACACCTTC. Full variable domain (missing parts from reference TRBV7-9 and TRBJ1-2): DTGVSQNPRHKITKRGQNVTFRCDPISEHNRLYWYRQTLGQGPEFLTYFQNEAQLEKSRLLSDRFSAERPKGSFSTLEIQRTEQGDSAMYLCASSGGESGYTFGSGTRLTVV.

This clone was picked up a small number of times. Written as DNA, the CDR3 is TGTGCCAGCAGTGAAATGTGGAGAAATTCACCCCTCCACTTT. It translates to CASSEMWRNSPLHF. The rearrangement links TRBV6-1 to TRBJ1-6; D is uncertain. This CDR3 spans 14 amino acids. Per germline, CDR1 MNHNS and CDR2 SASEGT. Trimming cost V 2 bases and J 7 bases, with 9 bases left between them.

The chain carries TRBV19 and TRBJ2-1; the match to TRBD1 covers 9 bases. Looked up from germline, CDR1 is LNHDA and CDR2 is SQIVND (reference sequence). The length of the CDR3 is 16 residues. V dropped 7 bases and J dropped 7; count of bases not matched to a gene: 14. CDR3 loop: CASNPGTGIYWNEQFF. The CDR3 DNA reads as TGTGCCAGTAACCCCGGGACAGGGATTTATTGGAATGAGCAGTTCTTC.

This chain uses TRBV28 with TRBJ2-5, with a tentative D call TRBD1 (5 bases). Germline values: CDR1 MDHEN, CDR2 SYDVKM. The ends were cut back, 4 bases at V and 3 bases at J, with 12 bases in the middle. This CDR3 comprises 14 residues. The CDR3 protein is CASSSQGEEETQYF. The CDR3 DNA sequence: TGTGCCAGCAGTTCCCAGGGTGAGGAAGAGACCCAGTACTTC.

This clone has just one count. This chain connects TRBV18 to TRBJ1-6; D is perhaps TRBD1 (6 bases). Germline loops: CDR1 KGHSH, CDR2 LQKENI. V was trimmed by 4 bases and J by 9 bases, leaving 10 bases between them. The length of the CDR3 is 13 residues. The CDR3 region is CASSQGESSPLHF. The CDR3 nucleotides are TGTGCCAGCTCACAGGGGGAGAGTTCACCCCTCCACTTT.

CDR3 nucleotide sequence: TGTGCCAGCGGGGCCTCCGGGACAGGGAGGAATGAGCAGTTCTTC. This encodes CASGASGTGRNEQFF. The chain links TRBV28 to TRBJ2-1; TRBD1 aligns across 9 bases. Germline loops: CDR1 MDHEN, CDR2 SYDVKM. The V segment lost 8 bases and the J segment 7 bases; nucleotides outside the gene matches: 12. The CDR3 runs to 15 residues.

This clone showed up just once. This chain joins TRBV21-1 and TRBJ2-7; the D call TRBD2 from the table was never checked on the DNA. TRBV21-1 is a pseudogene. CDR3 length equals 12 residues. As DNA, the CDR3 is TGTGCCAGCAGCAAAGTATATCACGAGCAGTACTTC. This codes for CASSKVYHEQYF.

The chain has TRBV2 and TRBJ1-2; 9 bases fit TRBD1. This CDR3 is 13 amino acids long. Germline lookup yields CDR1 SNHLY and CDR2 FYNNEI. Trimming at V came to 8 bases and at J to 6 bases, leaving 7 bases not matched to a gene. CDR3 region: CASWDRADDGYTF. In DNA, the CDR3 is TGTGCCAGCTGGGACAGGGCCGACGATGGCTACACCTTC.

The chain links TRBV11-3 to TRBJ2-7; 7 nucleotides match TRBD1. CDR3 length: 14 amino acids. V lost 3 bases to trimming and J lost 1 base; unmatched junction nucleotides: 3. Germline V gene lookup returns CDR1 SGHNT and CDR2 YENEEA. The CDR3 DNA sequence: TGTGCCAGCAGCTTCCGGGACAGATCCTACGAGCAGTACTTC. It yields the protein CASSFRDRSYEQYF.

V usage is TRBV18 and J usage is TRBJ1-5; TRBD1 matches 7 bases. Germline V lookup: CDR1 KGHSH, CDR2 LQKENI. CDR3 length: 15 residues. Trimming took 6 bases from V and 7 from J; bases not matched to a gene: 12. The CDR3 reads CASSPQGGRDQPQHF. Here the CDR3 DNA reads TGTGCCAGCTCCCCTCAGGGGGGACGGGACCAGCCCCAGCATTTT.

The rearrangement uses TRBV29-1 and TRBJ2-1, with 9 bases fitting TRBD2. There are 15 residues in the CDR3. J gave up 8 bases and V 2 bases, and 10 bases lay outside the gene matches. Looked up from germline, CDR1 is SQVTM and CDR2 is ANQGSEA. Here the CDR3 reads CSVEPWRGGPDEQFF. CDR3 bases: TGCAGCGTTGAACCTTGGCGGGGGGGCCCCGATGAGCAGTTCTTC.

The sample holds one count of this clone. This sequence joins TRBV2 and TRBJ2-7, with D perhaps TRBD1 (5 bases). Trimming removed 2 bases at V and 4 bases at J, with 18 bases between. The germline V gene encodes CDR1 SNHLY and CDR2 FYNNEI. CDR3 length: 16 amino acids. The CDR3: CASSEFSGFVGYEQYF. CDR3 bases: TGTGCCAGCAGTGAATTTTCAGGGTTCGTTGGGTACGAGCAGTACTTC.

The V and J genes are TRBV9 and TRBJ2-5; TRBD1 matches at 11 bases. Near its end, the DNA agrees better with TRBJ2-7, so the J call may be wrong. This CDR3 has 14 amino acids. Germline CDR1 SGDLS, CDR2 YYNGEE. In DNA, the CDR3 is TGTGCCAGCAGCCCGGGACAGGGGGCCTACGAGCAGTACTTC. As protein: CASSPGQGAYEQYF.

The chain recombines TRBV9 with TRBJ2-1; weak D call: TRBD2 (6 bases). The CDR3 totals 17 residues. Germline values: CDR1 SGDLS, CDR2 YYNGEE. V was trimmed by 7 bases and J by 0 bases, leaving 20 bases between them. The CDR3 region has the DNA TGTGCCAGCGGGGGGATGTCGGAAAGGCACTCCTACAATGAGCAGTTCTTC. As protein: CASGGMSERHSYNEQFF.

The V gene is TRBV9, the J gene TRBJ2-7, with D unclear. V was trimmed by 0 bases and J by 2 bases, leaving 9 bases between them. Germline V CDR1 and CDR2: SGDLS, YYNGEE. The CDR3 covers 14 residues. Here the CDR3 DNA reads TGTGCCAGCAGCGTAGCATCCAGCGCCTACGAGCAGTACTTC. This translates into CASSVASSAYEQYF.

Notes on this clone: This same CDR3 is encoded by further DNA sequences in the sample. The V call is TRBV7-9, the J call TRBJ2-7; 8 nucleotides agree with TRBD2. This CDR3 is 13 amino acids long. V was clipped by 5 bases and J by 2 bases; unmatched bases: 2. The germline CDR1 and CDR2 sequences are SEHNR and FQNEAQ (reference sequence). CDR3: CASSAGLAYEQYF. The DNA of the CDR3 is TGTGCCAGCAGCGCGGGACTAGCCTACGAGCAGTACTTC.

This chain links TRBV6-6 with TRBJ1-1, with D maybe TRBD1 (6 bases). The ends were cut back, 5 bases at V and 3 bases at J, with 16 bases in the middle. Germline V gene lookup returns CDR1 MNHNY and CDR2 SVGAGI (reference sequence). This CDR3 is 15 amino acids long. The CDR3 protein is CASSTTTGKDTEAFF. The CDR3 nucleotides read TGTGCCAGCAGTACTACTACAGGGAAAGACACTGAAGCTTTCTTT.

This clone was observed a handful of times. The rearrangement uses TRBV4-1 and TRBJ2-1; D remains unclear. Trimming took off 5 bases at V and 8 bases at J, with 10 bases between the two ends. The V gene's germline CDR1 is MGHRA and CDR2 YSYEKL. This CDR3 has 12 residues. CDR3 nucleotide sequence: TGCGCCAGCAGCGGGCCTGGTGATGAGCAGTTCTTC. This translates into CASSGPGDEQFF.

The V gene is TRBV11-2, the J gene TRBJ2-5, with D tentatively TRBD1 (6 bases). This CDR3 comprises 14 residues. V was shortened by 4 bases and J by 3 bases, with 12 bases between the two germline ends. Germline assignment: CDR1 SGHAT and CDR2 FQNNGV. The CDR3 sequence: CASSSDRQKETQYF. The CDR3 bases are TGTGCCAGCAGCTCGGACAGACAGAAAGAGACCCAGTACTTC.

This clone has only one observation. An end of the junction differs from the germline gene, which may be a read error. The CDR3 loop is CASGASGAGNTEASF. For the CDR3, the DNA is TGTGCTAGTGGTGCGTCAGGGGCTGGGAACACTGAAGCTTCCTTT. This chain links TRBV12-5 with TRBJ1-1; perhaps TRBD1 as D (6 bases). The CDR3 runs 15 residues. Germline V gene lookup returns CDR1 LGHNT and CDR2 FRNRAP.

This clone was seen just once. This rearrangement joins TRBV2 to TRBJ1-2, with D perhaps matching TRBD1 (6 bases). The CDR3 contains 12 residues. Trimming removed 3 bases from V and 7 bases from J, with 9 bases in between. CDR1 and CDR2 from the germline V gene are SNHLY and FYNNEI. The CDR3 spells CASSDRGGGYTF. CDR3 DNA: TGTGCCAGCAGTGATCGAGGGGGTGGCTACACCTTC.

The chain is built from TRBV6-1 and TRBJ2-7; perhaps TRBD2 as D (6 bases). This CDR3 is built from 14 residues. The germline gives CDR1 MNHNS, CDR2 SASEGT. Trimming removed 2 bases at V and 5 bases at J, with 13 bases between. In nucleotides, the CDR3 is TGTGCCAGCAGTGAATTGGGGGGAATGAACGAGCAGTACTTC. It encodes CASSELGGMNEQYF.

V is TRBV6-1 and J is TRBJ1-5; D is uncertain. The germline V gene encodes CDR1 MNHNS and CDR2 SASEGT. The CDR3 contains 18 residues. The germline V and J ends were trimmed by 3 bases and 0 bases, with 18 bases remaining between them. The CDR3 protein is CASSEGQSWAYSNQPQHF. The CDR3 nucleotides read TGTGCCAGCAGTGAGGGTCAATCTTGGGCCTATAGCAATCAGCCCCAGCATTTT.

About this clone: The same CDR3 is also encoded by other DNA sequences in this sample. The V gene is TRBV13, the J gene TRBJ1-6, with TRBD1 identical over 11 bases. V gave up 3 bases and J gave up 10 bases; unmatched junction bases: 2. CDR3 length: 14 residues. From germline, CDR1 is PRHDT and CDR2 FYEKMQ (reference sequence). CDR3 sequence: CASSLDRGHSPLHF. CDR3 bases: TGTGCCAGCAGCTTGGACAGGGGGCACTCACCCCTCCACTTT.

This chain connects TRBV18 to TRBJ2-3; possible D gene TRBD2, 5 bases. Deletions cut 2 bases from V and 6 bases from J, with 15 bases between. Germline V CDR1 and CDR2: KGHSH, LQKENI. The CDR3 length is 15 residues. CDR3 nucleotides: TGTGCCAGCTCACCATCTCGTCGTGAGGGTGATACGCAGTATTTT. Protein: CASSPSRREGDTQYF.